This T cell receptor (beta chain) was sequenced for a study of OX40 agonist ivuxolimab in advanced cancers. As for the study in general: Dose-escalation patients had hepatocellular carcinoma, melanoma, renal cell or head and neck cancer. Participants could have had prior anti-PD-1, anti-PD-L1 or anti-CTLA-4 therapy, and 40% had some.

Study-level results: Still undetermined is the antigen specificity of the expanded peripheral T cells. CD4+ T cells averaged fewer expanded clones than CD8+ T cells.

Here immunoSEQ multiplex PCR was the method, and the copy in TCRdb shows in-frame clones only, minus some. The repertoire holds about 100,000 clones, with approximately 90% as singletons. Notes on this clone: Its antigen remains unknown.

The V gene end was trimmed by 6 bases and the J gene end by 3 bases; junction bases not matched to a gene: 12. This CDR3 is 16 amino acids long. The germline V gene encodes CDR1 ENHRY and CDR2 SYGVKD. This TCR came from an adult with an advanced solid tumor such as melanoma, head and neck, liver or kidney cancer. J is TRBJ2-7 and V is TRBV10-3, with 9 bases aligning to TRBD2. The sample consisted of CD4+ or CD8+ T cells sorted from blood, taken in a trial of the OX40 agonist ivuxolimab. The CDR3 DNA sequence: TGTGCCATCAGGAGGGGTTTAGCGGGAGTCCACTACGAGCAGTACTTC. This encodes CAIRRGLAGVHYEQYF.